This T cell receptor beta chain was found in a study of blood T cell repertoires in COVID-19 (dated by TCRdb to the early 2020s). In terms of the full investigation: Samples covering the acute and convalescent phases of COVID-19 were provided by collaborators in the United States, Italy and Spain. The material from the prospective study consisted of cDNA or gDNA derived from T cells, B-cell-depleted T cells, or PBMCs. Subjects who had been exposed to COVID-19, were actively infected with it, or had recovered from it provided the deeply sampled blood TCRbeta repertoires that made up the dataset. The repertoires were released in a freely available public database intended as a resource for research on the immune response to SARS-CoV-2. Samples were obtained from the ongoing ImmuneRACE study (first 160 participants) and from about 1,300 subjects provided by 6 global collaborators. Sample metadata almost always included a de-identified subject ID, COVID-19 status, age in years and sex. Where available, HLA class I and class II types were taken from metadata supplied by the sample provider and were not determined by assay-based typing.

The collaborating institutions used their own protocols to collect whole blood in K2EDTA tubes. For TCRbeta analysis, collaborators shipped samples in one of three forms: frozen whole blood, isolated PBMCs, or DNA extracted from either of those sample types. TCRbeta CDR3 regions were amplified from genomic DNA using the immunoSEQ Assay, a bias-controlled multiplex PCR. Processing in the source paper ran as follows. Nucleated cell counts per sample were estimated from amplification of reference gene primers within the assay. To quantify the absolute abundance of each unique TCRbeta CDR3 rearrangement, sequence reads were collapsed and filtered. Productive Simpson clonality was computed per sample as the square root of Simpson's diversity index over productive rearrangements. This is the immuneACCESS table as TCRdb keeps it, with only in-frame sequences that have V and J called. A part of the clones is gone; compared with another copy, unresolved V genes explain less than half, and the rest is unexplained. Clone size and V and J calls were adopted from that table, with D and trimming inferred from the DNA. For this sample the table gives about 90,000 clones, of which 80% were detected only once. Of the sample, under 13% falls within the top ten clones.

With regard to this clone: Its antigen target is currently unknown. No clone much larger than this one lies a single base away; base qualities are absent.

Summary of the overall study and its limitations: How much clinical and demographic metadata was included differed by source and by participant, and the metadata was provided uncurated.

Sequenced material: peripheral blood. This TCR came from a woman aged 70-85 years with acute or convalescent COVID-19.

Here the CDR3 is given as CAWRGTGDGYTF. The DNA sequence is as follows: TGTGCCTGGAGAGGAACAGGGGATGGCTACACCTTC. The chain was built from TRBV30 and TRBJ1-2; TRBD1 fits 7 bases in the junction. At the junction V is shortened by 3 bases and J by 6 bases; bases outside the gene matches: 4. From its cysteine to its phenylalanine, the CDR3 spans 12 amino acids. Of all the DNA, just the CDR3 is kept, 36 bases in frame from base 1. From a lookup of the germline V gene (reference sequence), CDR1 and CDR2 are GTSNPN and SVGIG.